What follows are 27 T cell receptor beta chains derived from one specimen sequenced in a study of T cell repertoires in cytomegalovirus infection. These receptors have no identified antigens. TCRdb independently ran MiXCR on the reads; one entry per CDR3 protein. The data show some 590,000 distinct CDR3 sequences, under 45% seen once. Material: cultured PBMCs, obtained from culture after CMV antigen stimulation. The receptor set was obtained from a human donor in good health (CMV status not recorded). Some clones in this sample may be carry-over from other donors' samples.

The table lists this clonotype with a few counts. The chain joins TRBV7-8 to TRBJ1-4, with D hard to call. CDR1 is SGHVS and CDR2 is FQNEAQ in the germline V gene. Between the trimmed V and J ends, which lost 3 bases and 6 bases, there was a span of 11 bases. The length of the CDR3 is 14 residues. CDR3 sequence: CASSLRDSYEKLFF. The CDR3 DNA reads TGTGCCAGCAGCTTGAGGGATAGTTATGAAAAACTGTTTTTT.

The V call is TRBV20-1, the J call TRBJ2-7; 13 bases map to TRBD2. After removal of 3 bases from V and 3 bases from J, the junction contained 8 bases not matched to a gene. From germline, CDR1 is DFQATT and CDR2 SNEGSKA (reference sequence). The CDR3 sequence is 16 residues long. CDR3 loop: CSASGTSGDYIYEQYF. The CDR3 region has the DNA TGCAGTGCTAGCGGGACTAGCGGGGATTATATCTACGAGCAGTACTTC.

The V call is TRBV6-8, the J call TRBJ2-1; a weak D match, TRBD2 (6 bases). The CDR3 totals 14 residues. V was trimmed by 9 bases and J by 5 bases, leaving 17 bases between them. The germline CDR1 and CDR2 sequences are MNHGY and SAAAGT. The CDR3 bases are TGTGCCAGTCGGGCGGGATGGGGGGACAATGAGCAGTTCTTC. Amino acids: CASRAGWGDNEQFF.

The V gene is TRBV12-3 or TRBV12-4, the J gene TRBJ2-5, with 10 bases matching TRBD2. CDR3 length: 15 residues. V lost 3 bases, J lost 7 bases, and 8 bases stayed unmatched. In nucleotides, the CDR3 is TGTGCCAGCAGTTTCACTAGCGGGGTATCGGGGACCCAGTACTTC. Translated, it gives CASSFTSGVSGTQYF.

This clonotype was found many times. The chain employs TRBV12-3 or TRBV12-4 and TRBJ2-5; unclear D gene. The V gene lost 0 bases and the J gene lost 5 bases, with 10 bases spanning the gap. The CDR3 sequence is 14 residues long. DNA of the CDR3: TGTGCCAGCAGTTTAGCGCTGTTGGGGGAGACCCAGTACTTC. Translation gives CASSLALLGETQYF.

This clonotype showed up just a few times. This sequence joins TRBV4-2 and TRBJ2-7, with 8 positions matching TRBD1. In germline, CDR1 is LGHNA, CDR2 YNFKEQ. CDR3 size: 14 residues. V shed 5 bases and J 2 bases; nucleotides not matched to a gene: 5. The CDR3 DNA follows: TGTGCCAGCAGCAGCCACAGGGGGGCCTACGAGCAGTACTTC. Protein sequence: CASSSHRGAYEQYF.

This sequence joins TRBV7-8 and TRBJ1-5, with D possibly matching TRBD1 (6 bases). CDR1 is SGHVS and CDR2 is FQNEAQ in the germline V gene. The V end was cut by 1 base, the J end by 8 bases, with 15 bases between. The CDR3 consists of 15 residues. The CDR3: CASSLDRGRAEPQHF. The DNA for the CDR3 is TGTGCCAGCAGCTTAGATCGGGGGCGCGCAGAGCCCCAGCATTTT.

V and J are TRBV3-1 and TRBJ2-1; 8 nucleotides line up with TRBD2. The length of the CDR3 is 17 residues. The V gene end was trimmed by 1 base and the J gene end by 9 bases; junction bases not matched to a gene: 14. Germline CDR1 is LGHDT and CDR2 is YNNKEL (reference sequence). CDR3 region: CASSQGGGLGGWGEQFF. CDR3 DNA: TGTGCCAGCAGCCAAGGAGGGGGACTAGGGGGTTGGGGTGAGCAGTTCTTC.

The chain joins TRBV7-2 to TRBJ2-1; D gene unclear. CDR3 length equals 15 residues. V dropped 4 bases and J dropped 7 bases, with 17 bases sitting between them. Germline CDR1 and CDR2: SGHTA and FQGNSA. CDR3 protein: CASSSYTDPVNEQFF. The CDR3 bases are TGTGCCAGCAGCTCTTACACAGACCCCGTTAATGAGCAGTTCTTC.

The chain employs TRBV20-1 and TRBJ2-3, with TRBD2 matching 11 bases. Germline trimming cut 6 bases from V and 2 bases from J; bases unmatched to any gene: 7. The CDR3 runs to 15 residues. CDR1 and CDR2 (germline): DFQATT, SNEGSKA (reference sequence). The CDR3 sequence is CSARLAGRPTDTQYF. CDR3 in DNA: TGCAGTGCGAGACTAGCGGGGAGACCCACAGATACGCAGTATTTT.

The V gene is TRBV2, the J gene TRBJ2-1, with D unresolved. The V and J ends lost 2 bases and 5 bases respectively, with 13 bases between them. CDR3 length equals 15 residues. Germline CDR1 and CDR2: SNHLY and FYNNEI. CDR3 residues: CASSELVMMDNEQFF. The CDR3 region has the DNA TGTGCCAGCAGTGAATTGGTCATGATGGACAATGAGCAGTTCTTC.

This clonotype has just a few counts. The rearrangement joins TRBV19 to TRBJ2-3; 8 nucleotides match TRBD2. V lost 11 bases to trimming and J lost 6 bases; unmatched junction nucleotides: 13. Germline V CDR1 and CDR2: LNHDA, SQIVND (reference sequence). The CDR3 length is 14 residues. The CDR3 region is CAASLAAPPDTQYF. CDR3 nucleotide sequence: TGTGCCGCTTCACTAGCGGCGCCTCCGGATACGCAGTATTTT. Full variable domain (remainder filled in from reference TRBV19 and TRBJ2-3): DGGITQSPKYLFRKEGQNVTLSCEQNLNHDAMYWYRQDPGQGLRLIYYSQIVNDFQKGDIAEGYSVSREKKESFPLTVTSAQKNPTAFYLCAASLAAPPDTQYFGPGTRLTVL.

This clonotype turned up a few times. The chain carries TRBV7-2 and TRBJ1-1; D not certain. Germline lookup yields CDR1 SGHTA and CDR2 FQGNSA. V lost 5 bases to trimming and J lost 1 base, with 17 bases between them. This CDR3 is 16 amino acids long. The CDR3 sequence: CASSPYPAVGNTEAFF. CDR3 coding DNA: TGTGCCAGCAGCCCCTACCCAGCAGTAGGGAACACTGAAGCTTTCTTT. The variable domain in full, with the rest retrieved from reference TRBV7-2 and TRBJ1-1, is GAGVSQSPSNKVTEKGKDVELRCDPISGHTALYWYRQSLGQGLEFLIYFQGNSAPDKSGLPSDRFSAERTGGSVSTLTIQRTQQEDSAVYLCASSPYPAVGNTEAFFGQGTRLTVV.

This rearrangement joins TRBV11-2 to TRBJ2-4; D gene unclear. The CDR3 extends over 17 amino acids. In germline, CDR1 is SGHAT, CDR2 FQNNGV. The V gene lost 5 bases and the J gene lost 0 bases, with 17 bases spanning the gap. CDR3 residues: CASSPRTAQVAKNIQYF. CDR3 coding DNA: TGTGCCAGCAGCCCCCGGACGGCACAAGTAGCCAAAAACATTCAGTACTTC.

The chain couples TRBV7-2 to TRBJ2-5; the D is unclear. Germline V gene lookup returns CDR1 SGHTA and CDR2 FQGNSA. Between the trimmed V and J ends, which lost 8 bases and 2 bases, there was a span of 15 bases. CDR3 length: 14 residues. CDR3 sequence reads: CASCKGNRQETQYF. In nucleotides, the CDR3 is TGTGCCAGCTGCAAAGGGAACAGACAAGAGACCCAGTACTTC. The full variable domain, rest sourced from reference TRBV7-2 and TRBJ2-5, is GAGVSQSPSNKVTEKGKDVELRCDPISGHTALYWYRQSLGQGLEFLIYFQGNSAPDKSGLPSDRFSAERTGGSVSTLTIQRTQQEDSAVYLCASCKGNRQETQYFGPGTRLLVL.

This rearrangement joins TRBV6-1 to TRBJ2-5, with D possibly matching TRBD2 (6 bases). Germline values: CDR1 MNHNS, CDR2 SASEGT. V was trimmed by 7 bases and J by 2 bases, leaving 14 bases between them. CDR3 length equals 14 residues. In DNA form, the CDR3 reads TGTGCCAGCAAAGAGGGAGGCTATCAAGAGACCCAGTACTTC. Its protein product is CASKEGGYQETQYF.

CDR3 sequence reads: CAIMTDRGQNYGYTF. The CDR3 DNA reads TGTGCCATCATGACGGACAGGGGGCAAAACTATGGCTACACCTTC. The chain recombines TRBV10-3 with TRBJ1-2; the match to TRBD1 covers 11 bases. Germline CDR1 and CDR2: ENHRY and SYGVKD. CDR3 length equals 15 residues. Trimming took 7 bases from V and 2 from J; bases not matched to a gene: 6.

This clonotype was detected only a few times. The rearrangement joins TRBV19 to TRBJ2-1, with 11 bases aligning to TRBD2. Germline loops: CDR1 LNHDA, CDR2 SQIVND (reference sequence). The CDR3 extends over 13 amino acids. V lost 10 bases, J lost 5 bases, and 4 bases stayed unmatched. DNA of the CDR3: TGTGCCACCTCGGGACTAGCGGACAATGAGCAGTTCTTC. Protein sequence: CATSGLADNEQFF. The full variable domain, with the rest looked up from reference TRBV19 and TRBJ2-1, is DGGITQSPKYLFRKEGQNVTLSCEQNLNHDAMYWYRQDPGQGLRLIYYSQIVNDFQKGDIAEGYSVSREKKESFPLTVTSAQKNPTAFYLCATSGLADNEQFFGPGTRLTVL.

The chain joins TRBV7-6 to TRBJ2-7, with a weak D call TRBD1 (6 bases). The length of the CDR3 is 17 residues. V lost 5 bases and J 6 bases, leaving 26 bases between the germline ends. Germline V gene data show CDR1 as SGHVS and CDR2 as FNYEAQ. The CDR3 loop reads CASSPRNFYGQSSEQYF. The DNA for the CDR3 is TGTGCCAGCAGCCCGAGAAACTTTTATGGACAGAGCAGCGAGCAGTACTTC.

The V call is TRBV19, the J call TRBJ1-1, with 7 bases lining up with TRBD1. V shed 4 bases, J shed 6 bases, and the junction held 14 bases outside the gene matches. Germline values: CDR1 LNHDA, CDR2 SQIVND (reference sequence). The CDR3 consists of 16 residues. This CDR3 reads CASSKVPSSGQAEAFF. The CDR3 bases are TGTGCCAGTAGTAAAGTTCCGTCTTCCGGACAGGCTGAAGCTTTCTTT.

The CDR3 is CASRPSGVEVGEQYF. The CDR3 DNA reads as TGTGCCAGCAGGCCTAGCGGGGTTGAAGTGGGAGAGCAGTACTTC. This chain connects TRBV12-3 or TRBV12-4 to TRBJ2-7; 9 nucleotides align to TRBD2. V was pared by 6 bases and J by 7 bases, with 13 bases of the junction left unmatched. The CDR3 consists of 15 residues.

This CDR3 reads CASSPDRGPGLGYNEQFF. The DNA for the CDR3 is TGTGCCAGCAGCCCGGACAGGGGGCCGGGACTAGGATACAATGAGCAGTTCTTC. The J gene is TRBJ2-1, the V gene TRBV5-4, with 11 bases that match TRBD1. With V trimmed by 4 bases and J by 4 bases, 13 bases remained unmatched. The length of the CDR3 is 18 residues. Germline V lookup: CDR1 SGHNT, CDR2 YYREEE (reference sequence).

The chain joins TRBV20-1 to TRBJ1-5; 7 nucleotides agree with TRBD1. The V segment lost 5 bases and the J segment 6 bases; nucleotides outside the gene matches: 10. Germline-derived CDR1 and CDR2 are DFQATT and SNEGSKA (reference sequence). This CDR3 has 14 amino acids. CDR3 nucleotide sequence: TGCAGTGCTGAGACAGGGTATGTGAGTCAGCCCCAGCATTTT. As protein: CSAETGYVSQPQHF.

This clonotype was recorded a few times. The rearrangement uses TRBV19 and TRBJ1-2; maybe TRBD1 (6 bases). Trimming cost V 6 bases and J 6 bases, with 8 bases left between them. Germline V lookup: CDR1 LNHDA, CDR2 SQIVND (reference sequence). There are 11 residues in the CDR3. This CDR3 is CASSGGDGYTF. The CDR3 nucleotides read TGTGCCAGTAGCGGGGGCGATGGCTACACCTTC.

This clonotype was counted once. The chain carries TRBV24-1 and TRBJ2-1; D is possibly TRBD1 (6 bases). Looked up from germline, CDR1 is KGHDR and CDR2 is SFDVKD. The CDR3 has 12 amino acids. Trimming stripped 7 bases from V and 16 bases from J, with 19 bases between. CDR3 bases: TGTGCCACCAGGACCCGACAGGCCCTGAACTTCTTC. Translating it yields CATRTRQALNFF.

V and J are TRBV7-8 and TRBJ2-7; TRBD1 agrees at 9 bases. The CDR3 has 16 residues. Germline V gives CDR1 SGHVS, CDR2 FQNEAQ. After removal of 1 base from V and 1 base from J, the junction contained 5 bases not matched to a gene. The chain's CDR3 is CASSLGVGTGSYEQYF. The DNA of the CDR3 is TGTGCCAGCAGCTTAGGTGTCGGGACAGGGTCCTACGAGCAGTACTTC. Full variable domain (rest looked up from reference TRBV7-8 and TRBJ2-7): GAGVSQSPRYKVAKRGQDVALRCDPISGHVSLFWYQQALGQGPEFLTYFQNEAQLDKSGLPSDRFFAERPEGSVSTLKIQRTQQEDSAVYLCASSLGVGTGSYEQYFGPGTRLTVT.

J is TRBJ1-1 and V is TRBV28; no reliable D call. With 8 bases removed from V and 0 bases from J, the gap between germline ends came to 7 bases. The CDR3 spans 12 residues. Germline V lookup: CDR1 MDHEN, CDR2 SYDVKM. The CDR3 protein is CASLGMNTEAFF. Here the CDR3 DNA reads TGTGCCAGCCTGGGGATGAACACTGAAGCTTTCTTT.